This T cell receptor beta chain was documented in a study of T-cell memory formation after mild COVID-19. The CDR3 contains 13 residues. Deletions cut 0 bases from V and 5 bases from J, with 10 bases between. Germline V gives CDR1 DFQATT, CDR2 SNEGSKA (reference sequence). TCRdb reanalysed the 5' RACE reads using MiXCR and keeps one entry per CDR3 protein. There are fewer than 450,000 distinct CDR3 sequences in the sample; 20% to 30% occur only once, and around 9.5% lies in the top ten. The sample taken for sequencing was PBMCs or a T cell subset sorted from them (not recorded which). The receptor was derived from an adult woman who had mild COVID-19 (a few samples of this study predate the infection). Cell type and time point are not known. The chain is built from TRBV20-1 and TRBJ2-5; D unclear. The CDR3 loop reads CSARDDPDETQYF. The CDR3 DNA sequence: TGCAGTGCTAGAGATGATCCGGATGAGACCCAGTACTTC.